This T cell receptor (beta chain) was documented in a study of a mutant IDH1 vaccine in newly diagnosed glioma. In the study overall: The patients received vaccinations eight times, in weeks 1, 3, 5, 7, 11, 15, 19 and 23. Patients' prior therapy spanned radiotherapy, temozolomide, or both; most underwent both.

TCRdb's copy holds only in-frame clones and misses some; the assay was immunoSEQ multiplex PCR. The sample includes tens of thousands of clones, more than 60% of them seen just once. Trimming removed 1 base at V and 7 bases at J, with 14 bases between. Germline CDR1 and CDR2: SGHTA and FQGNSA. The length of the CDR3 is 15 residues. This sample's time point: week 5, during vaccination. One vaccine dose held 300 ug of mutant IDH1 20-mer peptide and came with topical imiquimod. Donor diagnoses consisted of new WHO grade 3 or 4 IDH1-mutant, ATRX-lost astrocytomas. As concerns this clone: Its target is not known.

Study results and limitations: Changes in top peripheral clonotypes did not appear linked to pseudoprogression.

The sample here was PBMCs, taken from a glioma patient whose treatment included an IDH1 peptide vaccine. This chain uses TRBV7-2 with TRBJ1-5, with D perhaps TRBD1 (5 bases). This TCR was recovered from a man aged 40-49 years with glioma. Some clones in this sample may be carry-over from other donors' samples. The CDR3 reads CASSLGQGEVQPQHF. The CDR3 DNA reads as TGTGCCAGCAGCTTAGGGCAGGGAGAGGTCCAGCCCCAGCATTTT.